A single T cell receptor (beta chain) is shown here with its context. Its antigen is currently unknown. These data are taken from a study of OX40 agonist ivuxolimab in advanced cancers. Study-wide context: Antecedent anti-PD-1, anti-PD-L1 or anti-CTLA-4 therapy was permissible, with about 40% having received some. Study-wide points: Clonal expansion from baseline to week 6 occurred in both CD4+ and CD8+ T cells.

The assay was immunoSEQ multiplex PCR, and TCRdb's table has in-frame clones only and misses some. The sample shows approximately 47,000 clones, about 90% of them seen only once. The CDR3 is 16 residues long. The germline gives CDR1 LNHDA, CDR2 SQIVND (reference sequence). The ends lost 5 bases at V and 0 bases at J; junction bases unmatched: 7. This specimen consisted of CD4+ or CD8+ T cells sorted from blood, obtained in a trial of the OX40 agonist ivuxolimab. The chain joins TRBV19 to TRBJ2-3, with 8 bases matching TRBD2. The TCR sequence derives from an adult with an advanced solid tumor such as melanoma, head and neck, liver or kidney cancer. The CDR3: CASSPTSGASTDTQYF. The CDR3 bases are TGTGCCAGTAGTCCCACTAGCGGAGCTAGCACAGATACGCAGTATTTT.